The rows below give T cell receptor beta chains drawn from one sample of a study of blood T cell repertoires in COVID-19. TCRdb's copy holds only in-frame clones and misses some; the assay was immunoSEQ multiplex PCR. In the table there are 150,000 to 200,000 clones, around four fifths of which are singletons. The sequenced sample was peripheral blood. These receptors all stem from a woman of 80 years or more with acute or convalescent COVID-19. The CDR3 runs from the conserved cysteine through the conserved F or W. D genes are given only for firm matches.

CDR3,V,D,J
CASSGGVLSNQPQHF,TRBV21-1,.,TRBJ1-5
CASSLGGTQETQYF,TRBV7-2,.,TRBJ2-5
CASSSGDTQYF,TRBV12-3/TRBV12-4,.,TRBJ2-3
CASSSRVSYNSPLHF,TRBV2,.,TRBJ1-6
CSGNRGMNTEAFF,TRBV29-1,TRBD1,TRBJ1-1
CASSSMTGGNSPLHF,TRBV5-1,TRBD1,TRBJ1-6
CASSTPNSTGAGGNTIYF,TRBV5-1,TRBD1,TRBJ1-3
CASRDTSLNTEAFF,TRBV2,.,TRBJ1-1
CASTSIWTGGHSNQPQHF,TRBV19,TRBD1,TRBJ1-5
CAMGQQGTDTQYF,TRBV10-3,TRBD1,TRBJ2-3
CASRMGGPRGEPQHF,TRBV19,.,TRBJ1-5
CASSLDRGRQETQYF,TRBV7-2,TRBD1,TRBJ2-5
CASSIWGLNEKLFF,TRBV19,.,TRBJ1-4
CASRTHRDRGQGQPQHF,TRBV28,TRBD1,TRBJ1-5
CASSVRDAETQYF,TRBV9,.,TRBJ2-5
CASSLVPNTGNTIYF,TRBV28,.,TRBJ1-3
CASSSAGTGSYEQYF,TRBV27,TRBD1,TRBJ2-7
CASSQPGQGIRSTEAFF,TRBV11-2,TRBD1,TRBJ1-1
CASSPLYRRTNTGELFF,TRBV5-6,.,TRBJ2-2
CASSPGQGGEKLFF,TRBV4-2,TRBD1,TRBJ1-4
CASSSNFAGSSYNEQFF,TRBV25-1,.,TRBJ2-1
CASSLRPADGYTF,TRBV7-2,.,TRBJ1-2
CASSDGRPDTQYF,TRBV6-1,.,TRBJ2-3
CASSPPGSAHYEQYF,TRBV7-8,.,TRBJ2-7
CASSLIYGFGDRGTYEQYF,TRBV7-9,TRBD1,TRBJ2-7
CASQDRNAPNTGELFF,TRBV7-8,TRBD1,TRBJ2-2
CASSSDRVDEQFF,TRBV7-2,TRBD1,TRBJ2-1
CASSLGTGVFEQYF,TRBV4-3,TRBD1,TRBJ2-7
CASTLKGQGGEQYF,TRBV2,TRBD1,TRBJ2-7